The 16 T cell receptor beta chains reported below all come from one sample, sequenced in a study of T cells in Graves' hyperthyroidism and ophthalmopathy. Amplification of TCR beta CDR3 regions used RNA as the template. HTBI primers drove first-round RT-PCR of the TCR CDR3. TCRdb re-called the multiplex PCR reads with MiXCR, one entry per CDR3 protein. The sample yields about 210,000 distinct CDR3 sequences, approximately 17% seen once. The sequenced sample was blood. These receptors were collected from a man aged 50 to 59 with Graves' hyperthyroidism.

This clonotype was counted a few times. This chain connects TRBV7-9 to TRBJ1-1; 9 bases align to TRBD1. CDR3 length equals 14 residues. The V gene end was trimmed by 5 bases and the J gene end by 4 bases; junction bases not matched to a gene: 5. CDR1 is SEHNR and CDR2 is FQNEAQ in the germline V gene (reference sequence). The DNA of the CDR3 is TGTGCCAGCAGCACTACAGGGGGCATCACTGAAGCTTTCTTT. It translates to CASSTTGGITEAFF.

This clonotype turned up a few times. This sequence joins TRBV20-1 and TRBJ1-1, with TRBD1 as a possible D gene (5 bases). CDR1 DFQATT and CDR2 SNEGSKA come from the germline V gene (reference sequence). The CDR3 is 14 residues long. The germline V and J ends were trimmed by 5 bases and 1 base, with 14 bases remaining between them. The CDR3 coding sequence is TGCAGTGCTCTATCCCCGGGACGGAACACTGAAGCTTTCTTT. This gives the protein CSALSPGRNTEAFF.

This clonotype was picked up many times. This sequence joins TRBV28 and TRBJ1-2; TRBD1 matches at 8 bases. This CDR3 comprises 14 residues. The ends lost 4 bases at V and 4 bases at J; junction bases unmatched: 5. Germline CDR1 reads MDHEN; CDR2 reads SYDVKM. The CDR3 spells CASSSGGEGYGYTF. The CDR3, as DNA: TGTGCCAGCAGTTCAGGGGGCGAGGGCTATGGCTACACCTTC.

This clonotype has a handful of counts. In nucleotides, the CDR3 is TGCAGTGCTAGAAGACGCGGTCTCGCGGACACTGAAGCTTTCTTT. Amino acid sequence: CSARRRGLADTEAFF. The chain joins TRBV20-1 to TRBJ1-1; D remains ambiguous. This CDR3 is 15 amino acids long. V lost 2 bases, J lost 3 bases, and 16 bases lay in between. Germline CDR1 and CDR2: DFQATT and SNEGSKA (reference sequence).

This chain links TRBV28 with TRBJ1-2; 11 bases are a match to TRBD1. CDR1 MDHEN and CDR2 SYDVKM come from the germline V gene. The V segment lost 6 bases and the J segment 5 bases; nucleotides outside the gene matches: 5. The CDR3 is made up of 14 amino acids. The CDR3 DNA is TGTGCCAGCAGGGGACAGGGGGATGGGTATGGCTACACCTTC. It is translated as CASRGQGDGYGYTF.

This clonotype was seen only a few times. The genes are TRBV7-2 and TRBJ2-7, with D unresolved. The germline gives CDR1 SGHTA, CDR2 FQGNSA. The CDR3 totals 15 residues. V lost 1 base to trimming and J lost 2 bases, with 12 bases between them. The chain's CDR3 is CASSLEMRMTYEQYF. CDR3 in DNA: TGTGCCAGCAGCTTAGAGATGCGTATGACCTACGAGCAGTACTTC.

This clonotype was seen repeatedly, ten times or more. The chain couples TRBV11-2 to TRBJ2-1, with D hard to call. Trimming removed 5 bases from V and 0 bases from J, with 11 bases in between. Germline V lookup: CDR1 SGHAT, CDR2 FQNNGV. This CDR3 contains 15 residues. The DNA of the CDR3 is TGTGCCAGCAGCCTCAAGGACCCCTCCTACAATGAGCAGTTCTTC. Translating gives CASSLKDPSYNEQFF.

This clonotype came up many times. V is TRBV5-1 and J is TRBJ2-1; 9 bases are shared with TRBD2. The CDR3 contains 17 residues. CDR1 is SGHRS, CDR2 YFSETQ, per germline. V was clipped by 0 bases and J by 0 bases; unmatched bases: 4. The CDR3 protein is CASSLAVSGSSYNEQFF. The CDR3 bases are TGCGCCAGCAGCTTGGCCGTTAGCGGGAGCTCCTACAATGAGCAGTTCTTC.

This clonotype was observed at least ten times. The chain employs TRBV12-3 or TRBV12-4 and TRBJ2-1; D is possibly TRBD2 (5 bases). The CDR3 extends over 15 amino acids. Trimming took 4 bases from V and 4 from J, leaving 14 bases between them. CDR3 in amino acids: CASSYLTTTYNEQFF. The CDR3 DNA follows: TGTGCCAGCAGTTACCTGACTACCACGTACAATGAGCAGTTCTTC.

This clonotype was counted at least ten times. The CDR3 DNA is TGTGCCAGCAGCTTAGCCCTCCTACGGGGTGAGTCCTACAATGAGCAGTTCTTC. It is translated as CASSLALLRGESYNEQFF. The chain uses TRBV7-9 and TRBJ2-1; D is possibly TRBD2 (5 bases). The CDR3 is made up of 18 amino acids. The germline V gene encodes CDR1 SEHNR and CDR2 FQNEAQ (reference sequence). Trimming left V 0 bases short and J 1 base short, with 16 bases between.

This clonotype came up a few times. This chain uses TRBV12-3 or TRBV12-4 with TRBJ1-6; 7 bases match TRBD1. This CDR3 is built from 15 residues. Losses at the gene ends were 6 bases for V and 8 bases for J; bases not matched to a gene: 10. CDR3 protein: CASSGRQGFYSPLHF. CDR3 in DNA: TGTGCCAGCAGCGGGAGACAGGGTTTTTATTCACCCCTCCACTTT.

In its sample, this clonotype was seen a few times. The chain couples TRBV15 to TRBJ2-6; D gene ambiguous. Germline V gene lookup returns CDR1 LNHNV and CDR2 YYDKDF (reference sequence). The ends were cut back, 1 base at V and 0 bases at J, with 10 bases in the middle. The CDR3 extends over 17 amino acids. The DNA for the CDR3 is TGTGCCACCAGCAGAGCGCTGAGCAACTCTGGGGCCAACGTCCTGACTTTC. Translated, it gives CATSRALSNSGANVLTF.

There are a few counts of this clonotype. This chain uses TRBV20-1 with TRBJ2-2; unclear D gene. The CDR3 consists of 12 residues. CDR1 is DFQATT, CDR2 SNEGSKA, per germline (reference sequence). The V and J ends lost 3 bases and 5 bases respectively, with 7 bases between them. CDR3 DNA: TGCAGTGCTAGGTCTGGGACCGGGGAGCTGTTTTTT. Its protein is CSARSGTGELFF.

The chain carries TRBV20-1 and TRBJ2-7, with D perhaps assigned TRBD1 or TRBD2 (11 bases each). Trimming removed 5 bases from V and 2 bases from J, with 31 bases in between. The CDR3 has 19 amino acids. The germline gives CDR1 DFQATT, CDR2 SNEGSKA (reference sequence). The CDR3 here is CSAWDRGVLAGGPTYEQYF. CDR3 DNA sequence: TGCAGTGCTTGGGACAGGGGGGTGCTAGCGGGAGGTCCAACCTACGAGCAGTACTTC.

This clonotype was observed at least ten times. The CDR3 nucleotides are TGTGCCAGCAGCCTCGGGAGCGTTCCGGAGACCCAGTACTTC. Protein product: CASSLGSVPETQYF. J is TRBJ2-5 and V is TRBV7-8; a possible D gene is TRBD2 (6 bases). V was shortened by 5 bases and J by 5 bases, with 15 bases between the two germline ends. The CDR3 is 14 residues long. Germline loops: CDR1 SGHVS, CDR2 FQNEAQ.

This clonotype was detected many times. The rearrangement links TRBV12-3 or TRBV12-4 to TRBJ2-3, with a weak D call TRBD1 (5 bases). The CDR3 runs 15 residues. Trimming shortened V by 2 bases and J by 2 bases, and 11 bases separated the two germline ends. Written as DNA, the CDR3 is TGTGCCAGCAGTTTAATAGGGGTGAACACAGATACGCAGTATTTT. Translating gives CASSLIGVNTDTQYF.